These T cell receptor beta chains were read from a single sample in a study of identical twins. A single record per CDR3 protein comes from TCRdb applying MiXCR to the 5' RACE reads. The sample yields about 220,000 distinct CDR3 sequences, around 6.8% seen once. The same sample was also used in a study of yellow fever vaccine responses in identical twins.

Material for sequencing was memory (CD45RO+) T cells sorted from blood. These receptors were collected from a young woman in good health. Both conserved end residues are part of each CDR3. A D gene is named only where the DNA matches it firmly. Rows may omit the clone size; those that give it use once, few, many or a size class.

abundance: NA
d_gene: NA
j_gene: TRBJ1-6
v_gene: TRBV6-6
CDR3nt: TGTGCCAGCAGTTACTCAGAGAATTCACCCCTCCACTTT
CDR3aa: CASSYSENSPLHF

abundance: NA
d_gene: NA
j_gene: TRBJ2-1
v_gene: TRBV6-2/TRBV6-3
CDR3nt: TGTGCCAGCAGTTACGTCGATGAGCAGTTCTTC
CDR3aa: CASSYVDEQFF

abundance: many
d_gene: TRBD1
j_gene: TRBJ2-3
v_gene: TRBV3-1
CDR3nt: TGTGCCAGCAGCCAAGATCGGCGCGGGACAGGGGGCTCAGATACGCAGTATTTT
CDR3aa: CASSQDRRGTGGSDTQYF

abundance: few
d_gene: TRBD2
j_gene: TRBJ2-3
v_gene: TRBV12-3/TRBV12-4
CDR3nt: TGTGCCAGCAGTCTCTTATCCAGGGGACTAGCGGGGTCCCGCACAGATACGCAGTATTTT
CDR3aa: CASSLLSRGLAGSRTDTQYF

abundance: few
d_gene: TRBD1
j_gene: TRBJ1-5
v_gene: TRBV27
CDR3nt: TGTGCCAGCAGCCAGGGACAGGGGAGGGAAAAAAGCAATCAGCCCCAGCATTTT
CDR3aa: CASSQGQGREKSNQPQHF

abundance: many
d_gene: NA
j_gene: TRBJ2-1
v_gene: TRBV27
CDR3nt: TGTGCCAGCAGTTTGACTAGCAATGAGCAGTTCTTC
CDR3aa: CASSLTSNEQFF

abundance: many
d_gene: NA
j_gene: TRBJ2-5
v_gene: TRBV5-1
CDR3nt: TGCGCCAGGAGAGGGGGTGAGACCCAGTACTTC
CDR3aa: CARRGGETQYF

abundance: many
d_gene: TRBD2
j_gene: TRBJ2-1
v_gene: TRBV4-3
CDR3nt: TGCGCCAGCAGCCAAGATTGGCTAGCGGGAGACAATGAGCAGTTCTTC
CDR3aa: CASSQDWLAGDNEQFF

abundance: few
d_gene: NA
j_gene: TRBJ2-3
v_gene: TRBV18
CDR3nt: TGTGCCAGCTCACCACTTAGCGGTCTAAGCACAGATACGCAGTATTTT
CDR3aa: CASSPLSGLSTDTQYF

abundance: many
d_gene: NA
j_gene: TRBJ2-7
v_gene: TRBV29-1
CDR3nt: TGCAGCGTAAGGAGCTCCTACGAGCAGTACTTC
CDR3aa: CSVRSSYEQYF

abundance: few
d_gene: TRBD1
j_gene: TRBJ1-2
v_gene: TRBV30
CDR3nt: TGTGCCTCGACAGGGGGCGGAAACTATGGCTACACCTTC
CDR3aa: CASTGGGNYGYTF

abundance: NA
d_gene: TRBD2
j_gene: TRBJ2-3
v_gene: TRBV7-2
CDR3nt: TGTGCCAGCAGCCTCAGGACTAGAGCAGATACGCAGTATTTT
CDR3aa: CASSLRTRADTQYF

abundance: many
d_gene: NA
j_gene: TRBJ1-4
v_gene: TRBV14
CDR3nt: TGTGCCAGCAGCCAAGATCCGAGCCAGCGGTACGAAAAACTGTTTTTT
CDR3aa: CASSQDPSQRYEKLFF

abundance: few
d_gene: NA
j_gene: TRBJ1-6
v_gene: TRBV25-1
CDR3nt: TGTGCCAGCAGTGATCGGGGTTTAATCCTCCACTTT
CDR3aa: CASSDRGLILHF

abundance: NA
d_gene: NA
j_gene: TRBJ2-7
v_gene: TRBV7-7
CDR3nt: TGTGCTAGCAGCTCGGGACTCTACTACGAGCAGTACTTC
CDR3aa: CASSSGLYYEQYF

abundance: NA
d_gene: TRBD1
j_gene: TRBJ2-5
v_gene: TRBV25-1
CDR3nt: TGTGCCAGCAGTCTCTCCCGGGACAGGGGGCCCATAGGGGAGACCCAGTACTTC
CDR3aa: CASSLSRDRGPIGETQYF

abundance: few
d_gene: NA
j_gene: TRBJ2-7
v_gene: TRBV7-2
CDR3nt: TGTGCCAGCAGCTTCTCCTCGGGCTCGGGGACTTTTTACGAGCAGTACTTC
CDR3aa: CASSFSSGSGTFYEQYF

abundance: many
d_gene: NA
j_gene: TRBJ2-7
v_gene: TRBV7-2
CDR3nt: TGTGCCAGCAGCTTATCTCGGACTTCCTACGAGCAGTACTTC
CDR3aa: CASSLSRTSYEQYF

abundance: many
d_gene: TRBD2
j_gene: TRBJ2-1
v_gene: TRBV12-3/TRBV12-4
CDR3nt: TGTGCCAGCAGGGTTAGCGGGAATTATGAGCAGTTCTTC
CDR3aa: CASRVSGNYEQFF

abundance: NA
d_gene: TRBD2
j_gene: TRBJ2-7
v_gene: TRBV4-3
CDR3nt: TGCGCCAGCAGCCAGGATTCCGGGGGGACCGAGCAGTACTTC
CDR3aa: CASSQDSGGTEQYF

abundance: many
d_gene: TRBD1
j_gene: TRBJ1-2
v_gene: TRBV12-3/TRBV12-4
CDR3nt: TGTGCCAGCAGTTTAGACCCCAGGGACAGCTATGGCTACACCTTC
CDR3aa: CASSLDPRDSYGYTF

abundance: NA
d_gene: TRBD2
j_gene: TRBJ2-1
v_gene: TRBV12-5
CDR3nt: TGTGCTAGTGGTTCCTCCGGGACTAGAGATGAGCAGTTCTTC
CDR3aa: CASGSSGTRDEQFF

abundance: NA
d_gene: NA
j_gene: TRBJ2-5
v_gene: TRBV7-8
CDR3nt: TGTGCCAGCAGCTTAGCCCCCGGGCAACAGACCCAGTACTTC
CDR3aa: CASSLAPGQQTQYF

abundance: NA
d_gene: TRBD1
j_gene: TRBJ2-7
v_gene: TRBV19
CDR3nt: TGTGCCAGTAGTACCTCGGGACAGGGTTCCTACGAGCAGTACTTC
CDR3aa: CASSTSGQGSYEQYF

abundance: few
d_gene: TRBD2
j_gene: TRBJ2-1
v_gene: TRBV15
CDR3nt: TGTGCCACCGGGGGACTAGCGGGGGAAGGTGAGCAGTTCTTC
CDR3aa: CATGGLAGEGEQFF

abundance: NA
d_gene: TRBD2
j_gene: TRBJ2-2
v_gene: TRBV29-1
CDR3nt: TGCAGCGTTGCGCGGACTAGCGGGGGAGGGACCGGGGAGCTGTTTTTT
CDR3aa: CSVARTSGGGTGELFF

abundance: many
d_gene: TRBD1
j_gene: TRBJ1-1
v_gene: TRBV6-1
CDR3nt: TGTGCCAGCAGAGACGACAGGGGGACTGAAGCTTTCTTT
CDR3aa: CASRDDRGTEAFF

abundance: NA
d_gene: TRBD1
j_gene: TRBJ1-1
v_gene: TRBV2
CDR3nt: TGTGCCAGCAGGAGGGACAGGGTGGACCTTGAAGCTTTCTTT
CDR3aa: CASRRDRVDLEAFF

abundance: NA
d_gene: TRBD2
j_gene: TRBJ2-5
v_gene: TRBV20-1
CDR3nt: TGCAGTGCTAGAGTTCCTAGCGGGTCCCAGGAGACCCAGTACTTC
CDR3aa: CSARVPSGSQETQYF

abundance: few
d_gene: NA
j_gene: TRBJ2-2
v_gene: TRBV2
CDR3nt: TGTGCCAGCAGTGAAAGGGCTGCCTCGGTTCGGACCGGGGAGCTGTTTTTT
CDR3aa: CASSERAASVRTGELFF

abundance: NA
d_gene: TRBD2
j_gene: TRBJ2-3
v_gene: TRBV27
CDR3nt: TGTGCCAGCAGTCTAGCGGGAGGGATGACTAGCACAGATACGCAGTATTTT
CDR3aa: CASSLAGGMTSTDTQYF

abundance: NA
d_gene: NA
j_gene: TRBJ1-2
v_gene: TRBV12-3/TRBV12-4
CDR3nt: TGTGCCAGCAGCCACGGACTGGGTGGGGTTGGCTACACCTTC
CDR3aa: CASSHGLGGVGYTF

abundance: NA
d_gene: TRBD2
j_gene: TRBJ2-7
v_gene: TRBV2
CDR3nt: TGTGCCAGCAATACTCTAGCGGGAGTAGGCGAGCAGTACTTC
CDR3aa: CASNTLAGVGEQYF

abundance: few
d_gene: NA
j_gene: TRBJ2-7
v_gene: TRBV6-1
CDR3nt: TGTGCCAGCAGTGAAGGGTTTCGCGAGCAGTACTTC
CDR3aa: CASSEGFREQYF

abundance: many
d_gene: TRBD1
j_gene: TRBJ2-7
v_gene: TRBV7-2
CDR3nt: TGTGCCAGCAGCTTAGAGACAGGGGGCCTCCACGAGCAGTACTTC
CDR3aa: CASSLETGGLHEQYF

abundance: many
d_gene: NA
j_gene: TRBJ2-3
v_gene: TRBV2
CDR3nt: TGTGCCAGCAGACAGAACACAGATACGCAGTATTTT
CDR3aa: CASRQNTDTQYF

abundance: few
d_gene: NA
j_gene: TRBJ2-1
v_gene: TRBV20-1
CDR3nt: TGCAGTGCTAGGCAGCTGGGTGGAGTTAAGTTCTTC
CDR3aa: CSARQLGGVKFF